The T cell receptor (beta chain) under discussion was sequenced for a study of tumor-infiltrating lymphocytes in primary liver carcinoma listed by TCRdb under 2017. Study-level background: A handful of patients with histopathologically diagnosed primary liver carcinoma underwent surgical resection in China between late 2015 and 2016. Of the five patients (three men and two women, aged 30 to 69 years), four had hepatocellular carcinoma and one had combined HCC and intrahepatic cholangiocarcinoma. The five patients had tumors staged T1-T3 N0M0, with maximum diameters ranging from roughly 4.2 to 11 cm. Roughly 3.5 to 8 million productive TCRbeta reads were obtained per sample, and no significant difference in read depth was found between tissue types. The study combined TCRbeta repertoire sequencing, expression microarrays and whole-exome sequencing across five regions of each liver tumor, with adjacent normal tissue and blood. A total of roughly 35 specimens from 5 patients, comprising some 25 tumor regions, 5 adjacent noncancerous liver tissues and 5 peripheral blood samples, were covered by TCRbeta repertoire sequencing. Reproducibility between technical replicate repertoires was high, with correlation coefficients above 0.98 and mean shared-clone rates approximately 0.9.

RNA from unsorted whole blood was extracted with TRIzol reagent, and germline DNA was obtained with the DNeasy Blood & Tissue kit. At the time of sampling, the patients were treatment-naive and had chronic HBV infection. Before surgery, about 3.9 milliliters of peripheral blood were drawn into K2EDTA tubes. TCRbeta-specific cDNA was reverse-transcribed from approximately 460 ng total RNA using a constant-region primer and ProtoScript II reverse transcriptase. Three nested multiplex PCR rounds, following a slightly modified ARM-PCR procedure, were used to build the TCRbeta libraries. Sample barcodes and Illumina adapters were attached in a final 25-cycle PCR using Deep VentR polymerase. Before sequencing, amplicons of 200-500 bp were purified from gel using a QIAquick gel extraction kit. TCRbeta amplicons were sequenced on an Illumina HiSeq 2500 with 250-bp paired-end reads. Turning to the authors' computational methods: To recover full CDR3 sequences, reads were quality-trimmed using Trimmomatic v0.33 and paired reads were then merged using FLASH v1.2.11. V, D and J germline segments were assigned to the rearranged TCRbeta sequences using MiGEC v1.2.1b. Clonotype statistics, along with Shannon-Wiener diversity indices, were calculated using VDJtools v1.0.0. To cut down on sampling bias, every analysis after diversity analysis relied on just the 250 most abundant clonotypes from each sample. TCRdb itself trimmed the public reads at Q25 with fastp, ran MiXCR and retained productive beta chains. Merged by CDR3 protein, the rows form single entries marked with the most common genes and DNA. Here the V and J calls rest on TCRdb's processing, not on the authors' analysis. For this sample the table gives a few hundred thousand distinct CDR3 sequences, of which almost 60% were detected only once. Of the sample, approximately 15% is held by the ten largest clones.

Summary of the overall study and its limitations: Only five patients were included in the study, and the authors note that the findings should be validated in a larger study. Comparison of CD4+ and CD8+ T cell repertoires was precluded by the use of bulk unsorted samples. A significantly larger repertoire fraction was made up by the top 250 clones in tumors than in blood (p = 0.039). Because only the TCR beta chain was sequenced and unpaired alpha chains were not captured, true repertoire diversity is likely underestimated. Consistent with antigen-driven expansion, pairs of tumor regions showed higher repertoire overlap (mean around 36%) than either tumor-adjacent pairs (about 17%) or tumor-blood pairs (approximately 15%).

This clonotype was counted only a few times. Which antigen it targets is not known. Base qualities are not at hand, and no much larger clone is one base apart. Sequenced: peripheral blood. The receptor was derived from a woman between 25 and 40 years old with primary liver carcinoma and hepatitis B virus infection.

This receptor carries the CDR3 CSVVGSGLNTEAFF. The DNA is TGCAGCGTTGTAGGTTCGGGCCTGAACACTGAAGCTTTCTTT. The chain employs TRBV29-1 and TRBJ1-1, with no reliable assignment of the D segment. The germline V gene gives CDR1 as SQVTM and CDR2 as ANQGSEA. Relative to germline, V is 4 bases shorter and J is 0 bases shorter, with 12 bases between their ends. Reading from cysteine to phenylalanine, the CDR3 counts 14 amino acids. The entry retains the CDR3 DNA only, 42 bases that are in frame from base 1.